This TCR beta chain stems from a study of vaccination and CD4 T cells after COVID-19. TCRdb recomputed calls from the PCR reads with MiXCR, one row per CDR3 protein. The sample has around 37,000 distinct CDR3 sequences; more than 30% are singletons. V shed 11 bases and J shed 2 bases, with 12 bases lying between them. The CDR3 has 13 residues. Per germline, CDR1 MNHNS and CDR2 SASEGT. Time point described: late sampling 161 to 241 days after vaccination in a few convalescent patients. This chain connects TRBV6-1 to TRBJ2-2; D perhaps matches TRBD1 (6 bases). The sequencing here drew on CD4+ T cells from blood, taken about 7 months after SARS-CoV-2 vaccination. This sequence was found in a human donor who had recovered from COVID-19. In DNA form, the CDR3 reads TGTGCCTGCCGGGACACTAACACCGGGGAGCTGTTTTTT. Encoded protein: CACRDTNTGELFF.